The following is a T cell receptor (beta chain) sequence with its context. TCRdb's table, derived via immunoSEQ multiplex PCR, lists solely in-frame clones and lacks some. The sample lists roughly 140,000 clones, about 77% occurring once. This sample was included in a study of blood T cell repertoires in COVID-19. The clonotype originates from a man in his sixties with acute or convalescent COVID-19. The sample consisted of peripheral blood.

This CDR3 reads CARNRTDTQYF. CDR3 coding DNA: TGTGCCAGGAATAGAACAGATACGCAGTATTTT. The genes are TRBV6-5 and TRBJ2-3; D remains unclear. The CDR3 runs to 11 residues. CDR1 and CDR2 from the germline V gene are MNHEY and SVGAGI. V lost 9 bases to trimming and J lost 3 bases, with 7 bases between them.